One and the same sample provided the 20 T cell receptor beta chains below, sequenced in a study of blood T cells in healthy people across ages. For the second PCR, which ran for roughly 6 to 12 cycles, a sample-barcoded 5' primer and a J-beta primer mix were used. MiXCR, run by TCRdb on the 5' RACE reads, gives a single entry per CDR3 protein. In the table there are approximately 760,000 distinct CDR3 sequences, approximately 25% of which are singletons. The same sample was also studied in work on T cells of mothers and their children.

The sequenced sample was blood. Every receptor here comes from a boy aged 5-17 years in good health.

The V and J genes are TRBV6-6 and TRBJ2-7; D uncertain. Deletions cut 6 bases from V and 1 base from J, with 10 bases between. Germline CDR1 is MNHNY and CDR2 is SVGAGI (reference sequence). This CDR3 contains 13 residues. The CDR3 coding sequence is TGTGCCAGCAGCCCAACCCGATCCTACGAGCAGTACTTC. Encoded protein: CASSPTRSYEQYF.

CDR3: CASSLRPQGASSGNTIYF. In nucleotides, the CDR3 is TGTGCCAGCAGCTTAAGGCCCCAGGGCGCGAGCTCTGGAAACACCATATATTTT. This chain connects TRBV7-3 to TRBJ1-3, with a weak D call TRBD1 (5 bases). CDR1 is SGHTA and CDR2 is FQGTGA in the germline V gene. V lost 1 base and J lost 0, with 16 bases in between. The CDR3 length is 18 residues.

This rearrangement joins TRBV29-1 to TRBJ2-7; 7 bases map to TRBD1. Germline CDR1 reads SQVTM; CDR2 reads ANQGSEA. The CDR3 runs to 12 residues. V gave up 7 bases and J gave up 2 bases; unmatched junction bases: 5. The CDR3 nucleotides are TGCAGCGCCGCGACAGGGACCTACGAGCAGTACTTC. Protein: CSAATGTYEQYF.

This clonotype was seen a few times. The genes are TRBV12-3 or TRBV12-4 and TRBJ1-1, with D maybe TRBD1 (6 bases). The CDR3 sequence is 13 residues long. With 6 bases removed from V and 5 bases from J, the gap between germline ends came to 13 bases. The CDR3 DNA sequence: TGTGCCAGCAGACTCAACAGGGCAACTGAAGCTTTCTTT. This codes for CASRLNRATEAFF.

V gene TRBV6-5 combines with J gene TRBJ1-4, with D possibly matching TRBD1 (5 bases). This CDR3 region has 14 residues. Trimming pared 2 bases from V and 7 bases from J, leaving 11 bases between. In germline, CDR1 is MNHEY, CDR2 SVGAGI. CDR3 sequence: CASSYGWDPEKLFF. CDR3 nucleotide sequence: TGTGCCAGCAGTTACGGGTGGGACCCTGAAAAACTGTTTTTT.

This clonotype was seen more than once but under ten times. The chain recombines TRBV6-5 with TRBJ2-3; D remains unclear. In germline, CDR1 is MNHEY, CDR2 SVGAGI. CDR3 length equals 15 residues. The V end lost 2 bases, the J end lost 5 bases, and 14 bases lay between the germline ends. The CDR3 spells CASSYSSILKDTQYF. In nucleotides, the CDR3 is TGTGCCAGCAGTTACAGTTCTATTTTAAAAGATACGCAGTATTTT.

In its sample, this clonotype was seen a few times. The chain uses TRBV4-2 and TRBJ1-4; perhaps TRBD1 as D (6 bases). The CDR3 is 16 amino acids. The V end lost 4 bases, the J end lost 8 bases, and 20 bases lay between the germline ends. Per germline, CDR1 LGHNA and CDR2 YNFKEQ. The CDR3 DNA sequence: TGTGCCAGCAGCCCGGGGCGGGACACCAAGGGAGAAAAACTGTTTTTT. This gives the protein CASSPGRDTKGEKLFF.

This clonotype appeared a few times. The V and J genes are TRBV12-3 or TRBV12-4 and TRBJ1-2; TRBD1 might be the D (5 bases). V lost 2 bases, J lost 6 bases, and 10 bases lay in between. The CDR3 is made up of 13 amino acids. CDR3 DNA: TGTGCCAGCAGTTTAAGGGGATCCGATGGCTACACCTTC. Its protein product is CASSLRGSDGYTF.

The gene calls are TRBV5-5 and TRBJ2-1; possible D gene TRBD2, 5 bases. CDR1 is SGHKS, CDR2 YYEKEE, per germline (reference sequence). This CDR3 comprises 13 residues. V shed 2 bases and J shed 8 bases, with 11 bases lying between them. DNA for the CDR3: TGTGCCAGCAGCTTATGGGCCGGGGATGAGCAGTTCTTC. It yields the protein CASSLWAGDEQFF.

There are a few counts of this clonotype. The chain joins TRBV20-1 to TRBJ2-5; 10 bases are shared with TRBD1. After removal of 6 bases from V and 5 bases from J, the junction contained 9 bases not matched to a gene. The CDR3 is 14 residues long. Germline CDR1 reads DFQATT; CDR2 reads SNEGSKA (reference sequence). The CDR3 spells CSARTGGMAETQYF. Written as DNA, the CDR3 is TGCAGTGCCAGGACAGGGGGAATGGCGGAGACCCAGTACTTC.

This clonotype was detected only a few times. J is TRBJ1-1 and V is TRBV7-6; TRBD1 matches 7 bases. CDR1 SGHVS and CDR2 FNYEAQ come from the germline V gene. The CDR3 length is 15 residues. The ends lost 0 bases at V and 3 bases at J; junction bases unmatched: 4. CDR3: CASSLAQGEDTEAFF. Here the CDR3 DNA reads TGTGCCAGCAGCTTAGCGCAGGGGGAAGACACTGAAGCTTTCTTT.

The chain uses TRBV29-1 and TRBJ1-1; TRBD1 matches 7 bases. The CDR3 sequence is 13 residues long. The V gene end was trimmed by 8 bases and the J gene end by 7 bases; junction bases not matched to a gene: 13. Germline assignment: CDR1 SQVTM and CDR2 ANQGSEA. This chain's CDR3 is CSCHQGGGVEAFF. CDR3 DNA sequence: TGCAGCTGCCATCAGGGGGGCGGCGTTGAAGCTTTCTTT.

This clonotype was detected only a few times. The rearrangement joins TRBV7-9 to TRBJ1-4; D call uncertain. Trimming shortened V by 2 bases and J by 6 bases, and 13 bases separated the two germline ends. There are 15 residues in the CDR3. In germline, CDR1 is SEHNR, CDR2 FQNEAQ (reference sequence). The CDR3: CASSLPGLGDEKLFF. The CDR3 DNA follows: TGTGCCAGCAGCTTACCGGGTCTGGGAGATGAAAAACTGTTTTTT.

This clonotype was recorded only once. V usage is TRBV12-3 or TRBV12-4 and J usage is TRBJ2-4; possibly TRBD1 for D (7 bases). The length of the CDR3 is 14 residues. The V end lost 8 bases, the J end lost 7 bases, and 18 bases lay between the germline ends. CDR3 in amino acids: CASLGQARGNIQYF. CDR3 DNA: TGTGCCAGCCTAGGACAGGCTCGGGGGAACATTCAGTACTTC.

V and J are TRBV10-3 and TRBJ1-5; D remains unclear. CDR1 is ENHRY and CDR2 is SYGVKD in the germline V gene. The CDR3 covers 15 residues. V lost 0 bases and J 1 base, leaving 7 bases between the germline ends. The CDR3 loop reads CAISESSGSNQPQHF. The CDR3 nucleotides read TGTGCCATCAGTGAGTCGTCGGGAAGCAATCAGCCCCAGCATTTT.

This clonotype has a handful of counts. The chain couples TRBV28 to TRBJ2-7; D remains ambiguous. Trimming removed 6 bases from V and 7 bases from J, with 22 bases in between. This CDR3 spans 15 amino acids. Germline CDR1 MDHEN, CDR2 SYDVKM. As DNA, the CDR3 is TGTGCCAGCAGCCGGATTATAAATGGGCCGAGGGAGCAGTACTTC. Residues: CASSRIINGPREQYF.

CDR3 sequence reads: CASSDAGKTEAFF. The CDR3 DNA reads TGTGCCAGCAGTGACGCAGGGAAGACTGAAGCTTTCTTT. The chain is built from TRBV28 and TRBJ1-1; TRBD1 is a possible D gene (5 bases). Trimming took 5 bases from V and 5 from J, leaving 12 bases between them. CDR1 and CDR2 (germline): MDHEN, SYDVKM. CDR3 length: 13 amino acids. Full variable domain (missing parts from reference TRBV28 and TRBJ1-1): DVKVTQSSRYLVKRTGEKVFLECVQDMDHENMFWYRQDPGLGLRLIYFSYDVKMKEKGDIPEGYSVSREKKERFSLILESASTNQTSMYLCASSDAGKTEAFFGQGTRLTVV.

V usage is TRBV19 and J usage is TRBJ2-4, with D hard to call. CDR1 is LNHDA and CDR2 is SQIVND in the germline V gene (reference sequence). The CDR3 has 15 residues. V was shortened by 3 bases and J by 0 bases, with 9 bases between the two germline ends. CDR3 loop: CASSMARLAKNIQYF. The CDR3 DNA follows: TGTGCCAGTAGTATGGCCAGATTAGCCAAAAACATTCAGTACTTC.

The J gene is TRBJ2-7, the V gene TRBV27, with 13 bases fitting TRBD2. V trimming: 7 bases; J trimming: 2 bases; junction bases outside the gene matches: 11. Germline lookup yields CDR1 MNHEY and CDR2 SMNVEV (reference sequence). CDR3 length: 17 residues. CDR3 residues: CASMSSPGTSGTYEQYF. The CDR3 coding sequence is TGTGCCAGCATGTCCTCCCCCGGGACTAGCGGGACCTACGAGCAGTACTTC.

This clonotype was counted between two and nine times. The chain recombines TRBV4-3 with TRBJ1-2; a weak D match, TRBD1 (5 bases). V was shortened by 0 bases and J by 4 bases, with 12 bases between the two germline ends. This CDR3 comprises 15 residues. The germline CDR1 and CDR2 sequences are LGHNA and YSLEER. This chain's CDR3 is CASSQDTRDFYGYTF. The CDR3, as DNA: TGCGCCAGCAGCCAAGATACCAGGGATTTCTATGGCTACACCTTC.